This TCR beta chain came from a study of shared clonotypes between healthy human individuals. Study-wide background: In total, the donors were a couple of women and three men aged 18 to 49.

This clone was seen more than once but under ten times. The CDR3 consists of 14 residues. Trimming cost V 0 bases and J 1 base, with 6 bases left between them. CDR1 SGHTA and CDR2 FQGNSA come from the germline V gene. This table comes from immunoSEQ multiplex PCR, and its TCRdb copy is limited to in-frame clones, with some not included. The table shows around 2.3 million clones, with approximately 96% occurring only once. The chain links TRBV7-2 to TRBJ1-1; a weak D match, TRBD1 (5 bases). The sample comprised naive CD4+ T cells sorted from blood. Subset indicated: CD45RA+ positively selected. The source of this sequence is a man between 18 and 35 years old in good health. The CDR3 is CASSLARENTEAFF. CDR3 sequence (DNA): TGTGCCAGCAGCTTAGCCAGGGAGAACACTGAAGCTTTCTTT. The full variable domain, completed using reference TRBV7-2 and TRBJ1-1, is GAGVSQSPSNKVTEKGKDVELRCDPISGHTALYWYRQSLGQGLEFLIYFQGNSAPDKSGLPSDRFSAERTGGSVSTLTIQRTQQEDSAVYLCASSLARENTEAFFGQGTRLTVV.